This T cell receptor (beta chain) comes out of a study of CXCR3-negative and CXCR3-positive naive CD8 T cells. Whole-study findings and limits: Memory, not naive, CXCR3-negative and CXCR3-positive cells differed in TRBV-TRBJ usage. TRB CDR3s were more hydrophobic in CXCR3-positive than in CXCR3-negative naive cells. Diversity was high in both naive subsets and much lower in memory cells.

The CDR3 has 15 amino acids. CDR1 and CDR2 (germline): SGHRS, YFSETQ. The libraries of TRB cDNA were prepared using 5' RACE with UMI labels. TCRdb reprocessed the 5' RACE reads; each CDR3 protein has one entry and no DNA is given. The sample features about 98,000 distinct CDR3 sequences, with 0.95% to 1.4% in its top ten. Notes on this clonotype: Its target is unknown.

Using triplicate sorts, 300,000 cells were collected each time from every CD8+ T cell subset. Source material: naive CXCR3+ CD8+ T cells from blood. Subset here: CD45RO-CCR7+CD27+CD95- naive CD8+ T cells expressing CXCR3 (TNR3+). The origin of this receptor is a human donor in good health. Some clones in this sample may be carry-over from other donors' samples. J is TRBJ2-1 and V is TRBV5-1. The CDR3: CASYLDGASYNEQFF.